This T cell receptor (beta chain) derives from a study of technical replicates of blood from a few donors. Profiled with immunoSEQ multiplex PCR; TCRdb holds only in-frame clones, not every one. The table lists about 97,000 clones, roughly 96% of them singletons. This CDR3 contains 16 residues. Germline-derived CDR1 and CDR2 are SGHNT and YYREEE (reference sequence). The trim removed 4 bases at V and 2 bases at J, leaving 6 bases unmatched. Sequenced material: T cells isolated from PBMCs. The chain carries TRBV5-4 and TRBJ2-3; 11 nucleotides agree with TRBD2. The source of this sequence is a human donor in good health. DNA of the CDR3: TGTGCCAGCAGCGCTAGGACTAGCGGGCCCACAGATACGCAGTATTTT. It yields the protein CASSARTSGPTDTQYF.